This TCR beta chain is drawn from a study of blood T cell repertoires in COVID-19. This CDR3 comprises 12 residues. The V gene's germline CDR1 is ENHRY and CDR2 SYGVKD. The V and J ends lost 2 bases and 14 bases respectively, with 10 bases between them. This table comes from immunoSEQ multiplex PCR, and its TCRdb copy is limited to in-frame clones, with some not included. There are about 160,000 clones in the sample; approximately 85% occur only once, and 1% to 1.2% lies in the top ten. This chain joins TRBV10-3 and TRBJ1-6; a weak D match, TRBD1 (6 bases). The specimen was peripheral blood. The TCR was taken from a man aged 35-49 years with acute or convalescent COVID-19. The CDR3 sequence is CAISEEGVSLHF. The CDR3 nucleotides are TGTGCCATCAGTGAGGAGGGGGTCTCCCTCCACTTT.